Given below is one T cell receptor beta chain in context. The junction departs from the called germline gene at one end, perhaps through a read error. Profiled with immunoSEQ multiplex PCR; TCRdb holds only in-frame clones, not every one. The data show some 240,000 clones, more than 85% seen once. The sample comes from a study of blood T cell repertoires in COVID-19. Germline V lookup: CDR1 SSHAT, CDR2 FNYEAQ (reference sequence). This CDR3 has 15 amino acids. Sequenced material: peripheral blood. This chain uses TRBV7-7 with TRBJ2-1, with 10 bases lining up with TRBD2. The origin of this receptor is a man between 60 and 75 years old with COVID-19, enrolled during active disease. The CDR3 bases are TGTGCTAGCAGTGAGGGGCTAGCGGGAGTCGATGAGCAGTTCTTC. Its translation: CASSEGLAGVDEQFF.